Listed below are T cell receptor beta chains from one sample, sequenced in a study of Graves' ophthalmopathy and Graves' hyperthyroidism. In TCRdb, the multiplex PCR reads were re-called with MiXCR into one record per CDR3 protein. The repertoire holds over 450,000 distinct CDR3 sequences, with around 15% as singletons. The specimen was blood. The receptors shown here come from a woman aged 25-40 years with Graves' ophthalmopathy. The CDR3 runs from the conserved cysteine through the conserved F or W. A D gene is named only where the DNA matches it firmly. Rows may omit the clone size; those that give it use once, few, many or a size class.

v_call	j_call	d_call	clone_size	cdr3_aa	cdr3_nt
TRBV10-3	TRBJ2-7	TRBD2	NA	CAINSGSERYEQYF	TGTGCCATCAATAGCGGGAGTGAACGCTACGAGCAGTACTTC
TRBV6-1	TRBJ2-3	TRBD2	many	CASSRLAPTDTQYF	TGTGCCAGCAGCAGACTAGCTCCCACAGATACGCAGTATTTT
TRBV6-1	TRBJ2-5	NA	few	CASSERGFETQYF	TGTGCCAGCAGCGAACGGGGTTTTGAGACCCAGTACTTC
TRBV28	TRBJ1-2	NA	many	CASSLTGGDGGSF	TGTGCCAGCAGTTTAACGGGAGGGGACGGGGGCTCCTTC
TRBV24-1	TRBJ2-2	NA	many	CATSDTSNTGELFF	TGTGCCACCAGTGATACTAGCAACACCGGGGAGCTGTTTTTT
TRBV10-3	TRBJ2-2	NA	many	CAISESEDPYTGELFF	TGTGCCATCAGTGAGTCCGAAGACCCCTACACCGGGGAGCTGTTTTTT
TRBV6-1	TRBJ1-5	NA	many	CASSEGRTRSNQPQHF	TGTGCCAGCAGTGAAGGTCGGACAAGAAGCAATCAGCCCCAGCATTTT
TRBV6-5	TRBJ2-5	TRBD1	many	CASSYATGYQETQYF	TGTGCCAGCAGTTACGCGACAGGGTACCAAGAGACCCAGTACTTC
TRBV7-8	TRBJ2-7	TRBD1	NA	CASSAGTGLLYEQYF	TGTGCCAGCAGCGCTGGGACAGGTCTCCTCTACGAGCAGTACTTC
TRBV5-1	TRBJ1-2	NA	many	CASSLGRSWGPVANYGYTF	TGCGCCAGCAGCTTGGGTCGGTCCTGGGGACCGGTAGCTAACTATGGCTACACCTTC
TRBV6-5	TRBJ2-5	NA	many	CASSYGRGSETQYF	TGTGCCAGCAGTTACGGAAGGGGAAGCGAGACCCAGTACTTC
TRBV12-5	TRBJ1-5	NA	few	CASGLLGDQPQHF	TGTGCTAGTGGTTTGTTGGGGGACCAGCCCCAGCATTTT
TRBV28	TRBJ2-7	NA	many	CASSLGSLPEQYF	TGTGCCAGCAGCTTAGGGTCCCTCCCCGAGCAGTACTTC
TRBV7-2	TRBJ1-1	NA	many	CASSPRGGVRTEAFF	TGTGCCAGCAGCCCCCGCGGCGGGGTGAGGACTGAAGCTTTCTTT
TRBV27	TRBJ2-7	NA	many	CASSLRGTPYEQYF	TGTGCCAGCAGTTTACGTGGGACACCTTACGAGCAGTACTTC
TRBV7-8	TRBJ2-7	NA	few	CASSLAPSASYEQYF	TGTGCCAGCAGCTTAGCTCCGTCGGCGTCCTACGAGCAGTACTTC
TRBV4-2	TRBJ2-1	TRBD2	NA	CASSQVSGAYNEQFF	TGTGCCAGCAGCCAAGTAAGCGGGGCCTACAATGAGCAGTTCTTC
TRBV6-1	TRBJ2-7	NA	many	CASIPPGTPRYEQYF	TGTGCCAGCATCCCACCCGGGACTCCTCGCTACGAGCAGTACTTC
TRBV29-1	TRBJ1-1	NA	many	CSVVTENTEAFF	TGCAGCGTCGTGACAGAGAACACTGAAGCTTTCTTT
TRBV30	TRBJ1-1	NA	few	CAWSRHGNTEAFF	TGTGCCTGGAGCCGCCACGGGAACACTGAAGCTTTCTTT
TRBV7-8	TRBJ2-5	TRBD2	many	CASSFSGTTLQETQYF	TGTGCCAGCAGCTTCAGTGGGACTACACTCCAAGAGACCCAGTACTTC
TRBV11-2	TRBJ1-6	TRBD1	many	CASSHGQGGNSPLHF	TGTGCCAGCAGCCATGGACAGGGAGGGAATTCACCCCTCCACTTT
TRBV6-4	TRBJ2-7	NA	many	CASRRDGGSGEQYF	TGTGCCAGCAGGCGGGATGGGGGCTCGGGCGAGCAGTACTTC
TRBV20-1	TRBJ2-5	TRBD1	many	CSASGTGIQETQYF	TGCAGTGCGTCCGGGACAGGGATCCAAGAGACCCAGTACTTC
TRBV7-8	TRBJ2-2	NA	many	CASRLRGTQGTGELFF	TGTGCCAGCCGCCTAAGAGGTACTCAAGGGACCGGGGAGCTGTTTTTT
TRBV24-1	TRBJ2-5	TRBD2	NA	CATSVAMAGEGETQYF	TGTGCCACCAGTGTTGCGATGGCGGGAGAAGGAGAGACCCAGTACTTC
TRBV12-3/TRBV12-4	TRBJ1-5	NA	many	CASRSEGYWPQHF	TGTGCCAGCAGATCTGAGGGGTATTGGCCCCAGCATTTT
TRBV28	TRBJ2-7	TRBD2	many	CAATSEAGANEQYF	TGTGCCGCGACCTCGGAAGCGGGAGCTAACGAGCAGTACTTC
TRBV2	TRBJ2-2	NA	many	CASSGIGTGELFF	TGTGCCAGCAGTGGGATTGGCACCGGGGAGCTGTTTTTT
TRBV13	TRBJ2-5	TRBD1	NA	CASSLQSTGWGRETQYF	TGTGCCAGCAGCTTGCAATCGACAGGGTGGGGACGGGAGACCCAGTACTTC
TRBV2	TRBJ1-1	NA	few	CASREETEAFF	TGTGCCAGCAGGGAAGAAACTGAAGCTTTCTTT
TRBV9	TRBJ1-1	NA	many	CASSPQGQFTEAFF	TGTGCCAGCAGCCCTCAGGGGCAATTCACTGAAGCTTTCTTT
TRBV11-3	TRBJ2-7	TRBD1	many	CASSQTGTGLHEQYF	TGTGCCAGCAGCCAAACCGGGACAGGGCTGCACGAGCAGTACTTC
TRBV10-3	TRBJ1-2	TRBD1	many	CAINKPGTAGPANYGYTF	TGTGCCATCAACAAGCCCGGGACAGCGGGACCAGCTAACTATGGCTACACCTTC
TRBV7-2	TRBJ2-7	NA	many	CASSLDLGHYEQYF	TGTGCCAGCAGCTTGGACCTGGGGCACTACGAGCAGTACTTC
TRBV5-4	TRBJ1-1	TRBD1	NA	CASSSSRGLTTEAFF	TGTGCCAGCAGCTCGAGCAGGGGGCTAACGACTGAAGCTTTCTTT
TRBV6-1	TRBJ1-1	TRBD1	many	CASTRSTGRYTEAFF	TGTGCCAGCACCCGATCGACAGGGAGATACACTGAAGCTTTCTTT
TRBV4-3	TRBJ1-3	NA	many	CASSQEGTSGNTIYF	TGCGCCAGCAGCCAAGAAGGCACCTCTGGAAACACCATATATTTT
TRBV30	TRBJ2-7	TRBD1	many	CAWSSPGQSSYEQYF	TGTGCCTGGAGCTCGCCGGGACAGAGCTCCTACGAGCAGTACTTC
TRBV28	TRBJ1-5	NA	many	CASSKQGRENQPQHF	TGTGCCAGCAGCAAACAGGGAAGGGAAAATCAGCCCCAGCATTTT
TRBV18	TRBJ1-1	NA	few	CASSPPGGGRYTEAFF	TGTGCCAGCTCACCACCGGGGGGGGGCCGGTACACTGAAGCTTTCTTT
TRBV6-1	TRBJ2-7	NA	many	CASRVDLGGYEQYF	TGTGCCAGCAGGGTAGACTTGGGGGGTTACGAGCAGTACTTC
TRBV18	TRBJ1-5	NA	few	CASSPPTENQPQHF	TGTGCCAGCTCACCACCGACCGAAAATCAGCCCCAGCATTTT
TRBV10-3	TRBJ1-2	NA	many	CAVSEHNANNYGYTF	TGTGCCGTCAGTGAACACAACGCTAATAACTATGGCTACACCTTC
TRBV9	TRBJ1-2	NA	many	CASSVVGATYGYTF	TGTGCCAGCAGCGTAGTCGGCGCGACCTATGGCTACACCTTC
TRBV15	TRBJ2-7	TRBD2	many	CATSSPSGLRYEQYF	TGTGCCACCAGCTCCCCTAGCGGGTTACGCTACGAGCAGTACTTC
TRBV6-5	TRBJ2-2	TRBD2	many	CASSYSRLAGPSGELFF	TGTGCCAGCAGTTACTCAAGACTAGCGGGTCCATCCGGGGAGCTGTTTTTT
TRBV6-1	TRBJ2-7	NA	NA	CASRSGGLSYEQYF	TGTGCCAGCAGGTCCGGGGGCCTCTCCTACGAGCAGTACTTC
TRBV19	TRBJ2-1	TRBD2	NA	CASTTRGSGRRDEQFF	TGTGCCAGTACTACTCGAGGTAGCGGGAGAAGGGATGAGCAGTTCTTC
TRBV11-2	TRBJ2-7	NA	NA	CASSLQSWHEQYF	TGTGCCAGCAGCTTACAAAGCTGGCACGAGCAGTACTTC
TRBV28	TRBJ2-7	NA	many	CASSLGGRGGEQYF	TGTGCCAGCAGCCTGGGGGGAAGAGGCGGCGAGCAGTACTTC
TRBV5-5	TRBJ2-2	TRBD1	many	CASSSGTGWNTGELFF	TGTGCCAGCAGCTCCGGGACAGGATGGAACACCGGGGAGCTGTTTTTT
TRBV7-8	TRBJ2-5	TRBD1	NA	CASSLRSWGQSQETKYF	TGTGCCAGCAGCTTAAGATCTTGGGGACAGTCCCAAGAGACCAAGTACTTC
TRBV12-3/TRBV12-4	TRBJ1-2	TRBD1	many	CASSLVRTGAINYGYTF	TGTGCCAGCAGTTTAGTCAGGACAGGGGCGATTAACTATGGCTACACCTTC